This T cell receptor (beta chain) is drawn from a study of CD8+ T cells in alopecia areata. RNA extraction and reverse transcription yielded cDNA as sequencing template. Only in-frame clones appear in the TCRdb table, and some are missing; sequencing was by immunoSEQ multiplex PCR. The sample has over 200,000 clones; around 62% are singletons. Both peripheral blood and punch biopsies of lesional scalp skin were obtained from patients who had alopecia areata. PBMCs, the starting material, were the source of sorted CD4+ and CD8+ T cells. The germline gives CDR1 MGHRA, CDR2 YSYEKL. Losses at the gene ends were 3 bases for V and 9 bases for J; bases not matched to a gene: 8. This CDR3 has 15 residues. Study-level points and caveats: Affected lesional scalp, above all in alopecia totalis/universalis, was more clonal than normal scalp.

A few counts support this clone. The target antigen is unknown. The sample here was CD4+ T cells sorted from blood, taken at week 0. The clonotype originates from a human donor with alopecia areata. The chain combines TRBV4-1 with TRBJ2-4; 10 bases agree with TRBD2. The CDR3 is CASSQGLAYKGIQYF. The CDR3 region has the DNA TGCGCCAGCAGCCAGGGACTAGCGTATAAAGGCATTCAGTACTTC.